This is a list of T cell receptor beta chains from one sample in a study of T-cell memory formation after mild COVID-19. TCRdb analysed the 5' RACE reads with MiXCR anew, one entry per CDR3 protein. This sample carries about 110,000 distinct CDR3 sequences, 18% of them seen once, and the ten largest clones take around 5.1%. Sequences were obtained from PBMCs or a T cell subset sorted from them (not recorded which). The receptors stem from a man in his late teens or twenties who had mild COVID-19 (a few samples of this study predate the infection). Cell type and time point are not known. Both conserved end residues are part of each CDR3. The D gene is left open where the match is weak. Rows may omit the clone size; those that give it use once, few, many or a size class.

j_gene: TRBJ2-1
v_gene: TRBV9
d_gene: NA
abundance: NA
CDR3nt: TGTGCCAGCAGCGCGGGTAATGAGCAGTTCTTC
CDR3aa: CASSAGNEQFF

j_gene: TRBJ2-1
v_gene: TRBV5-1
d_gene: NA
abundance: few
CDR3nt: TGCGCCAGCAGCTGGGTGACTCCTCCCAATGAGCAGTTCTTC
CDR3aa: CASSWVTPPNEQFF

j_gene: TRBJ2-1
v_gene: TRBV7-9
d_gene: TRBD2
abundance: NA
CDR3nt: TGTGCCAGCAGCCTAGCGGGGCTTTTGGAGCAGTTCTTC
CDR3aa: CASSLAGLLEQFF

j_gene: TRBJ2-2
v_gene: TRBV28
d_gene: NA
abundance: NA
CDR3nt: TGTGCCAGCAAGAAAACAGGGATCACCGGGGAGCTGTTTTTT
CDR3aa: CASKKTGITGELFF

j_gene: TRBJ1-1
v_gene: TRBV10-3
d_gene: NA
abundance: NA
CDR3nt: TGTGCCATCAAAAGGGGGAACACTGAAGCTTTCTTT
CDR3aa: CAIKRGNTEAFF

j_gene: TRBJ2-5
v_gene: TRBV5-1
d_gene: NA
abundance: many
CDR3nt: TGCGCCAGCAGCTTGGTCGAAGAGACCCAGTACTTC
CDR3aa: CASSLVEETQYF

j_gene: TRBJ1-2
v_gene: TRBV7-2
d_gene: NA
abundance: many
CDR3nt: TGTGCCAGCAGCTTCAACGATCAGGGCGGCTACACCTTC
CDR3aa: CASSFNDQGGYTF

j_gene: TRBJ2-3
v_gene: TRBV5-1
d_gene: NA
abundance: many
CDR3nt: TGCGCCAGCAGCTTGTGGGGCAGAGATACGCAGTATTTT
CDR3aa: CASSLWGRDTQYF

j_gene: TRBJ2-5
v_gene: TRBV4-2
d_gene: TRBD2
abundance: NA
CDR3nt: TGTGCCAGCAGGGCCGGGACTAGCGGGTATGGCAGAACTCAAGAGACCCAGTACTTC
CDR3aa: CASRAGTSGYGRTQETQYF

j_gene: TRBJ1-2
v_gene: TRBV5-6
d_gene: NA
abundance: NA
CDR3nt: TGTGCCAGCAGCTTGATAGGGGCCGACTATGGCTACACCTTC
CDR3aa: CASSLIGADYGYTF

j_gene: TRBJ2-7
v_gene: TRBV6-2/TRBV6-3
d_gene: NA
abundance: few
CDR3nt: TGTGCCAGCAGTTATCCGCCGGGACAAGTCACGGGCGAGCAGTACTTC
CDR3aa: CASSYPPGQVTGEQYF

j_gene: TRBJ2-1
v_gene: TRBV20-1
d_gene: TRBD1
abundance: NA
CDR3nt: TGCAGTGCTAAGGGGGGACAGGGGGCGAATGAGCAGTTCTTC
CDR3aa: CSAKGGQGANEQFF

j_gene: TRBJ1-5
v_gene: TRBV6-5
d_gene: NA
abundance: NA
CDR3nt: TGTGCCAGCAGTCCGACACCTTATAGCAATCAGCCCCAGCATTTT
CDR3aa: CASSPTPYSNQPQHF

j_gene: TRBJ1-1
v_gene: TRBV29-1
d_gene: NA
abundance: few
CDR3nt: TGCAGCGTTGAATTGCTAGTGCCGAACACTGAAGCTTTCTTT
CDR3aa: CSVELLVPNTEAFF

j_gene: TRBJ1-2
v_gene: TRBV15
d_gene: NA
abundance: NA
CDR3nt: TGTGCCACCAGCAGAGGGACGGAAGATGGCTACACCTTC
CDR3aa: CATSRGTEDGYTF

j_gene: TRBJ2-1
v_gene: TRBV20-1
d_gene: TRBD2
abundance: few
CDR3nt: TGCAGTGCTATCCCTCTAGCGGGGGGGCAGAATGAGCAGTTCTTC
CDR3aa: CSAIPLAGGQNEQFF

j_gene: TRBJ1-1
v_gene: TRBV5-1
d_gene: NA
abundance: many
CDR3nt: TGCGCCAGCAGCTTGGCCCCCACCGACCTGGGAACTGAAGCTTTCTTT
CDR3aa: CASSLAPTDLGTEAFF

j_gene: TRBJ2-3
v_gene: TRBV7-3
d_gene: TRBD2
abundance: few
CDR3nt: TGTGCCACCTCCCGGGGGGGACTAGCGGCCACAGATACGCAGTATTTT
CDR3aa: CATSRGGLAATDTQYF

j_gene: TRBJ1-1
v_gene: TRBV20-1
d_gene: TRBD1
abundance: NA
CDR3nt: TGCAGTGCTAGAGCGACAGGGGGCGGCACTGAAGCTTTCTTT
CDR3aa: CSARATGGGTEAFF

j_gene: TRBJ2-3
v_gene: TRBV12-3/TRBV12-4
d_gene: TRBD1
abundance: NA
CDR3nt: TGTGCCAGCTGCGAACCGGGACAGGGGGCCTACACAGATACGCAGTATTTT
CDR3aa: CASCEPGQGAYTDTQYF

j_gene: TRBJ2-3
v_gene: TRBV24-1
d_gene: NA
abundance: few
CDR3nt: TGTGCCACCAGTGATTTCGGCACAGATACGCAGTATTTT
CDR3aa: CATSDFGTDTQYF

j_gene: TRBJ1-2
v_gene: TRBV7-2
d_gene: NA
abundance: few
CDR3nt: TGTGCCAGCAGCTTAGAACAGGAGAGAGGAGGCTACACCTTC
CDR3aa: CASSLEQERGGYTF

j_gene: TRBJ2-5
v_gene: TRBV5-4
d_gene: NA
abundance: few
CDR3nt: TGTGCCAGCAGAGACGGACGGAGGAACGCAGGAGAGACCCAGTACTTC
CDR3aa: CASRDGRRNAGETQYF

j_gene: TRBJ2-5
v_gene: TRBV18
d_gene: NA
abundance: NA
CDR3nt: TGTGCCAGCTCTCCCGGACAGTCAGAGACCCAGTACTTC
CDR3aa: CASSPGQSETQYF

j_gene: TRBJ2-3
v_gene: TRBV7-2
d_gene: NA
abundance: NA
CDR3nt: TGTGCCAGCAGCTTAGGTCCGGAGACAGATACGCAGTATTTT
CDR3aa: CASSLGPETDTQYF

j_gene: TRBJ1-2
v_gene: TRBV20-1
d_gene: NA
abundance: few
CDR3nt: TGCAGTGCTAGATCCCACCTCGGGGGGAGGGATGGCTACACCTTC
CDR3aa: CSARSHLGGRDGYTF

j_gene: TRBJ1-2
v_gene: TRBV7-2
d_gene: TRBD1
abundance: NA
CDR3nt: TGTGCCAGCGCGCGACCGGGACAGAACTATGGCTACACCTTC
CDR3aa: CASARPGQNYGYTF

j_gene: TRBJ2-1
v_gene: TRBV7-9
d_gene: TRBD2
abundance: few
CDR3nt: TGTGCCAGCAGCTTAGCCGGGACTATCAATGAGCAGTTCTTC
CDR3aa: CASSLAGTINEQFF

j_gene: TRBJ1-1
v_gene: TRBV20-1
d_gene: NA
abundance: few
CDR3nt: TGCAGTGGACTGCAGGGAATGAACACTGAAGCTTTCTTT
CDR3aa: CSGLQGMNTEAFF

j_gene: TRBJ2-1
v_gene: TRBV6-1
d_gene: TRBD2
abundance: few
CDR3nt: TGTGCCAGCATGTGGACTAGCGGGGTGGGAAATGAGCAGTTCTTC
CDR3aa: CASMWTSGVGNEQFF

j_gene: TRBJ2-5
v_gene: TRBV11-2
d_gene: TRBD1
abundance: NA
CDR3nt: TGTGCCAGCAGCACGGGACAGGGCCCTCAAGAGACCCAGTACTTC
CDR3aa: CASSTGQGPQETQYF

j_gene: TRBJ2-2
v_gene: TRBV12-3/TRBV12-4
d_gene: NA
abundance: few
CDR3nt: TGTGCCAGTCTCCCGAATCCCGGGGAGCTGTTTTTT
CDR3aa: CASLPNPGELFF

j_gene: TRBJ1-4
v_gene: TRBV5-1
d_gene: TRBD1
abundance: few
CDR3nt: TGCGCCAGCAGCTTCCAACAGGGGACGGATGAAAAACTGTTTTTT
CDR3aa: CASSFQQGTDEKLFF

j_gene: TRBJ1-1
v_gene: TRBV5-1
d_gene: TRBD1
abundance: NA
CDR3nt: TGCGCCAGCAGCTCAGGGGGCCCGAACACTGAAGCTTTCTTT
CDR3aa: CASSSGGPNTEAFF

j_gene: TRBJ2-1
v_gene: TRBV7-2
d_gene: TRBD1
abundance: many
CDR3nt: TGTGCCAGCAGCTTAGAGGTTGACAGGGCGATCAATTACAATGAGCAGTTCTTC
CDR3aa: CASSLEVDRAINYNEQFF

j_gene: TRBJ2-2
v_gene: TRBV4-3
d_gene: NA
abundance: few
CDR3nt: TGCGCCAGCAGCCAAGCGGGGTCCGGGGAGCTGTTTTTT
CDR3aa: CASSQAGSGELFF

j_gene: TRBJ1-1
v_gene: TRBV5-1
d_gene: TRBD1
abundance: few
CDR3nt: TGCGCCAGCAGCTTGAACACTCTCGGACAGGTTTACACTGAAGCTTTCTTT
CDR3aa: CASSLNTLGQVYTEAFF

j_gene: TRBJ1-6
v_gene: TRBV4-3
d_gene: NA
abundance: few
CDR3nt: TGCGCCAGCAGCCGAATAGAAGGGTGGGGATCACCCCTCCACTTT
CDR3aa: CASSRIEGWGSPLHF

j_gene: TRBJ1-2
v_gene: TRBV30
d_gene: TRBD1
abundance: NA
CDR3nt: TGTGCCTGGAGCCCCGGGGGAACAGGGGTTTTTGGCTACACCTTC
CDR3aa: CAWSPGGTGVFGYTF

j_gene: TRBJ2-3
v_gene: TRBV20-1
d_gene: NA
abundance: NA
CDR3nt: TGCAGTGCTAGAGTGTCCCAGGGCACAGATACGCAGTATTTT
CDR3aa: CSARVSQGTDTQYF